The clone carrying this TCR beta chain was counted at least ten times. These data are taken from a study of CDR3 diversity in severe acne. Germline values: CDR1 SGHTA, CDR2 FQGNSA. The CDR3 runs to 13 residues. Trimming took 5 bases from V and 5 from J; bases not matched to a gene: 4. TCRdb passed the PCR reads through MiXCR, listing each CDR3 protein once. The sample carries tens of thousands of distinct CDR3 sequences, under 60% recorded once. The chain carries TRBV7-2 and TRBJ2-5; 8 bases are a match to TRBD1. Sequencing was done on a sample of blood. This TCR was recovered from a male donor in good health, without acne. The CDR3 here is CASSRQGIETQYF. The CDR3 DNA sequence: TGTGCCAGCAGCCGACAGGGGATTGAGACCCAGTACTTC.